The 15 T cell receptor beta chains below all came from one sample that was sequenced in a study of blood T cell repertoires in COVID-19. The assay was immunoSEQ multiplex PCR, and TCRdb's table has in-frame clones only and misses some. The table records 100,000 or so clones, roughly 80% of them present only once. The source material was peripheral blood. Source of these receptors: a human donor in a cohort sampled during active COVID-19.

The chain joins TRBV5-1 to TRBJ2-3; 11 positions agree with TRBD2. V gave up 0 bases and J gave up 2 bases; unmatched junction bases: 2. The CDR3 has 16 amino acids. The germline gives CDR1 SGHRS, CDR2 YFSETQ. The CDR3 bases are TGCGCCAGCAGCTTGGGACTAGCGGGGTCCACAGATACGCAGTATTTT. Translating gives CASSLGLAGSTDTQYF.

V is TRBV18 and J is TRBJ2-5, with D perhaps TRBD1 (6 bases). The CDR3 loop spans 15 amino acids. In germline, CDR1 is KGHSH, CDR2 LQKENI. Deletions cut 0 bases from V and 7 bases from J, with 15 bases between. DNA for the CDR3: TGTGCCAGCTCACCACCCTCACAGGGTTCTGCGACCCAGTACTTC. Protein sequence: CASSPPSQGSATQYF.

The V and J genes are TRBV7-2 and TRBJ1-5, with TRBD1 identical over 10 bases. The V and J ends lost 4 bases and 1 base, in that order; junction bases with no gene match: 4. Germline loops: CDR1 SGHTA, CDR2 FQGNSA. This CDR3 is built from 16 residues. The CDR3 DNA reads TGTGCCAGCAGCTCCCGGGACAGGGGCAGCAATCAGCCCCAGCATTTT. This encodes CASSSRDRGSNQPQHF.

The chain carries TRBV5-1 and TRBJ2-3; perhaps TRBD1 as D (6 bases). V lost 0 bases, J lost 4 bases, and 12 bases lay in between. The germline V gene has CDR1 SGHRS and CDR2 YFSETQ. CDR3 length: 15 amino acids. This CDR3 is CASSLAGVGADTQYF. DNA for the CDR3: TGCGCCAGCAGCTTGGCAGGGGTCGGGGCAGATACGCAGTATTTT.

The chain employs TRBV12-3 or TRBV12-4 and TRBJ1-1; D might be TRBD1 (5 bases). V was clipped by 6 bases and J by 4 bases, with 12 bases between them. The length of the CDR3 is 13 residues. The CDR3 protein is CASRPDSFTEAFF. CDR3 in DNA: TGTGCCAGCAGACCCGACAGTTTCACTGAAGCTTTCTTT.

The chain employs TRBV6-5 and TRBJ1-1, with TRBD1 matching 7 bases. This CDR3 spans 15 amino acids. Germline V gene data show CDR1 as MNHEY and CDR2 as SVGAGI. The V gene end was trimmed by 6 bases and the J gene end by 1 base; junction bases not matched to a gene: 8. DNA of the CDR3: TGTGCCAGCAGGTACACTACAGGGGCGAACACTGAAGCTTTCTTT. Its translation is CASRYTTGANTEAFF.

The chain employs TRBV7-2 and TRBJ1-2; 8 bases are shared with TRBD1. This CDR3 is 17 amino acids long. Germline CDR1 SGHTA, CDR2 FQGNSA. V shed 1 base and J 8 bases; nucleotides not matched to a gene: 15. CDR3 loop: CASSLEGGGQGGRGYTF. The CDR3 DNA reads TGTGCCAGCAGCTTAGAAGGAGGAGGACAGGGAGGACGGGGCTACACCTTC.

V and J are TRBV27 and TRBJ2-5, with a weak D call TRBD1 (5 bases). The germline gives CDR1 MNHEY, CDR2 SMNVEV (reference sequence). The CDR3 has 14 amino acids. V lost 6 bases and J lost 1, with 12 bases in between. CDR3 sequence: CASRGMQGQETQYF. CDR3 nucleotides: TGTGCCAGCAGGGGAATGCAGGGCCAAGAGACCCAGTACTTC.

The chain links TRBV6-2 or TRBV6-3 to TRBJ2-3; perhaps TRBD1 as D (5 bases). The V end lost 3 bases, the J end lost 1 base, and 20 bases lay between the germline ends. The germline gives CDR1 MNHEY, CDR2 SVGEGT. There are 18 residues in the CDR3. In DNA form, the CDR3 reads TGTGCCAGCAGTTATTCACCCGGAGATCCCAGGGGCACAGATACGCAGTATTTT. This translates into CASSYSPGDPRGTDTQYF.

The rearrangement links TRBV5-4 to TRBJ1-6; 7 nucleotides line up with TRBD1. This CDR3 comprises 14 residues. CDR1 is SGHNT, CDR2 YYREEE, per germline (reference sequence). The ends lost 0 bases at V and 7 bases at J; junction bases unmatched: 1. The CDR3 sequence: CASSLAGGNSPLHF. The CDR3 DNA reads as TGTGCCAGCAGCTTGGCAGGGGGGAATTCACCCCTCCACTTT.

Here the CDR3 reads CASSLASGGSYYEQYF. CDR3 nucleotide sequence: TGCGCCAGCAGCTTGGCTAGCGGGGGCTCCTACTACGAGCAGTACTTC. This chain uses TRBV5-1 with TRBJ2-7, with 10 bases aligning to TRBD2. The CDR3 consists of 16 residues. CDR1 and CDR2 (germline): SGHRS, YFSETQ. The J segment lost 3 bases and the V segment lost 0 bases, leaving 6 bases of the junction unmatched.

V and J are TRBV6-4 and TRBJ2-3; tentative D call: TRBD1 (6 bases). The CDR3 has 18 residues. Germline values: CDR1 MRHNA, CDR2 SNTAGT. V shed 0 bases and J shed 2 bases, with 18 bases lying between them. In DNA form, the CDR3 reads TGTGCCAGCAGTGACTCAATAAGACAGGCCGGAGACACAGATACGCAGTATTTT. It is translated as CASSDSIRQAGDTDTQYF.

This clone was seen only once. The V call is TRBV7-9, the J call TRBJ1-1, with D perhaps TRBD1 (5 bases). Germline loops: CDR1 SEHNR, CDR2 FQNEAQ (reference sequence). The CDR3 is 13 residues long. V shed 4 bases and J shed 0 bases, with 6 bases lying between them. CDR3 sequence: CASSSRVNTEAFF. The CDR3 region has the DNA TGTGCCAGCAGCTCCAGGGTGAACACTGAAGCTTTCTTT.

This chain joins TRBV5-4 and TRBJ1-1; 7 nucleotides agree with TRBD1. With 4 bases clipped from V and 0 bases from J, the junction kept 3 bases outside the gene matches. The CDR3 has 14 residues. Per the germline V gene, CDR1 is SGHNT and CDR2 is YYREEE (reference sequence). This CDR3 reads CASSGQGVNTEAFF. Here the CDR3 DNA reads TGTGCCAGCAGCGGCCAGGGGGTGAACACTGAAGCTTTCTTT.

The sample holds one count of this clone. The chain recombines TRBV5-8 with TRBJ2-1; D call uncertain. The germline CDR1 and CDR2 sequences are SGHTS and YDEGEE. This CDR3 is built from 17 residues. V lost 4 bases and J lost 0, with 17 bases in between. The CDR3 DNA reads TGTGCCAGCAGCCCAAGTCTAAGGCGCGGCTCCTACAATGAGCAGTTCTTC. Its protein is CASSPSLRRGSYNEQFF.